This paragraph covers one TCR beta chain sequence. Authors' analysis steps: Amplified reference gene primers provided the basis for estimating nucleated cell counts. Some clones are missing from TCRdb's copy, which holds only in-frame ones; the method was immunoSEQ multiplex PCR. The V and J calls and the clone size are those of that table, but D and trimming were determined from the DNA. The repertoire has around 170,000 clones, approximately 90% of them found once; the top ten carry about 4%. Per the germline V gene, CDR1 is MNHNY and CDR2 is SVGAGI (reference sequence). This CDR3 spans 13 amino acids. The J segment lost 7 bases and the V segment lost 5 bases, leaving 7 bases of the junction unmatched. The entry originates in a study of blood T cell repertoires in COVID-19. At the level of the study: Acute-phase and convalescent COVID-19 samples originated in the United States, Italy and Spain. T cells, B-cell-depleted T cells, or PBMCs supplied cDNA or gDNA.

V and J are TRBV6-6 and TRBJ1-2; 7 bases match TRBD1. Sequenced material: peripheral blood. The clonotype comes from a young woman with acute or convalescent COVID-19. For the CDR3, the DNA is TGTGCCAGCAGTCTAGACAGGGATCTTGGCTACACCTTC. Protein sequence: CASSLDRDLGYTF.